This TCR beta chain stems from a study of blood T cell repertoires in COVID-19. Study-wide background: Acute and convalescent COVID-19 specimens originated in the United States, Italy and Spain. PBMCs, B-cell-depleted T cells, or T cells were the source of the cDNA or gDNA that made up the material.

The authors' processing: Amplification with reference gene primers provided the estimates of nucleated cell counts. Repertoires were generated with immunoSEQ multiplex PCR, while TCRdb's copy carries only in-frame clones and drops some. V and J calls plus clone size are reproduced from that table; the DNA served to infer D and trimming. The sample has 70,000 or so clones; about 80% are singletons. V shed 5 bases, J shed 5 bases, and the junction held 12 bases outside the gene matches. The CDR3 has 16 amino acids. Germline values: CDR1 SGHAT, CDR2 FQNNGV. Input material: peripheral blood. The clonotype was recovered from a woman in her 70s with acute or convalescent COVID-19. The chain links TRBV11-2 to TRBJ2-1; 7 bases are shared with TRBD2. The CDR3 coding sequence is TGTGCCAGCAGCCCCAGGCAAGCGGGAAGGGACAATGAGCAGTTCTTC. It is translated as CASSPRQAGRDNEQFF.